A selection of T cell receptor beta chains follows, all from one sample in a study of graft-versus-host responses after intestinal transplantation. Their antigen targets remain unknown. Sequencing used immunoSEQ multiplex PCR; TCRdb keeps in-frame clones, though not all of them. In the table there are 95,000 to 110,000 clones, 93% of which are singletons. The specimen comprised unstimulated CD8+ T cells sorted from spleen or lymph node cells, sampled before intestinal transplant. The origin of the receptors is a human donor who received an intestinal transplant. Each CDR3 is given with its conserved first and last residue. The D gene is left open where the match is weak. Clone size appears in some rows only: once, few, many, or a class for an expanded clone.

>17|TRBV19|NA|NA|TRBJ1-1
TGTGCCAGTAGTATAGTGGGGGCTCCGACCGGGAACACTGAAGCTTTCTTT
CASSIVGAPTGNTEAFF
>16|TRBV2|once|TRBD2|TRBJ2-3
TGTGCCAGCACCCACGACCGGGGACTACACACAGATACGCAGTATTTT
CASTHDRGLHTDTQYF
>13|TRBV4-1|once|NA|TRBJ2-2
TGCGCCAGCAGCCAACTTGTAGCGGGGGAGCTGTTTTTT
CASSQLVAGELFF
>16|TRBV11-2|NA|TRBD1|TRBJ2-1
TGTGCCAGCAGCCCCGGACAGGGGGAGGCCCCAGGTGAGCAGTTCTTC
CASSPGQGEAPGEQFF
>15|TRBV25-1|NA|NA|TRBJ2-3
TGTGCCAGCAGTGGCTCGGACTCCAGCACAGATACGCAGTATTTT
CASSGSDSSTDTQYF
>13|TRBV14|NA|NA|TRBJ1-5
TGTGCCAGCAGCCCGGACACAAATCAGCCCCAGCATTTT
CASSPDTNQPQHF
>17|TRBV21-1|NA|NA|TRBJ2-7
TGTGCCAGCAGCAAGCGTTGGAGAAGGACAGGGGGCAACGAGCAGTACTTC
CASSKRWRRTGGNEQYF
>12|TRBV2|NA|TRBD1|TRBJ1-6
TGTGCCGGGACAGGGCCTAATTCACCCCTCCACTTT
CAGTGPNSPLHF
>15|TRBV25-1|NA|TRBD2|TRBJ2-3
TGTGCCAGCAGTGGGGTTAGCGGGGTAGTAGATACGCAGTATTTT
CASSGVSGVVDTQYF
>16|TRBV5-1|NA|NA|TRBJ1-3
TGCGCCAGCAGCTTAGATGCAGTGAGCTCTGGAAACACCATATATTTT
CASSLDAVSSGNTIYF
>12|TRBV13|NA|NA|TRBJ1-1
TGTGCCAGCAGCTTATCGATCGCTGAAGCTTTCTTT
CASSLSIAEAFF
>11|TRBV18|NA|NA|TRBJ2-1
TGTGCCAGCTCCTCGACGGGACAACAGTTCTTC
CASSSTGQQFF
>15|TRBV19|NA|NA|TRBJ1-1
TGTGCCAGTAAGGTCGGAGGAACCTCGAACACTGAAGCTTTCTTT
CASKVGGTSNTEAFF
>13|TRBV7-9|NA|NA|TRBJ2-1
TGTGCCAGCAGCTTGGTTAGGGTCGATGAGCAGTTCTTC
CASSLVRVDEQFF
>14|TRBV5-1|NA|TRBD1|TRBJ1-5
TGCGCCAGCAGCTCCTTGGACAGGGTACAACCCCAGCATTTT
CASSSLDRVQPQHF
>15|TRBV5-1|NA|NA|TRBJ2-7
TGCGCCAGCAGCGCCGGGCTCGTCGGCTCCTACGAGCAGTACTTC
CASSAGLVGSYEQYF
>15|TRBV5-5|NA|TRBD1|TRBJ2-1
TGTGCCAGCAGCTTGGTTCGACAGGGAGACAATGAGCAGTTCTTC
CASSLVRQGDNEQFF
>15|TRBV15|NA|NA|TRBJ2-7
TGTGCCACCAGCAGAGATCCTGGGAGCTCCTACGAGCAGTACTTC
CATSRDPGSSYEQYF
>17|TRBV4-1|NA|NA|TRBJ2-7
TGCGCCAGCAGCCAACTTCCTGTTGGGACGGCTACCTACGAGCAGTACTTC
CASSQLPVGTATYEQYF
>16|TRBV4-1|NA|NA|TRBJ2-4
TGCGCCAGCAGCCAAGCAGCGGCTTGGGCCAAAAACATTCAGTACTTC
CASSQAAAWAKNIQYF